This TCR beta chain was captured in a study of response to subunit inactivated influenza vaccine. TCRdb reprocessed the RT-PCR reads via MiXCR and lists one record per CDR3 protein. Among around 790,000 distinct CDR3 sequences listed, 21% were seen once. In its sample, this clonotype was seen many times. Material: PBMCs from blood, obtained around 5 days after vaccination. This sequence was found in a man in his forties or fifties who received an inactivated influenza vaccine.

CDR3 amino acids: CASSFGNTEAFF. CDR3 nucleotide sequence: TGTGCCAGCAGCTTTGGGAACACTGAAGCTTTCTTT. The chain joins TRBV7-9 to TRBJ1-1; D remains unclear. Germline loops: CDR1 SEHNR, CDR2 FQNEAQ (reference sequence). The CDR3 contains 12 residues. With 3 bases removed from V and 1 base from J, the gap between germline ends came to 3 bases.